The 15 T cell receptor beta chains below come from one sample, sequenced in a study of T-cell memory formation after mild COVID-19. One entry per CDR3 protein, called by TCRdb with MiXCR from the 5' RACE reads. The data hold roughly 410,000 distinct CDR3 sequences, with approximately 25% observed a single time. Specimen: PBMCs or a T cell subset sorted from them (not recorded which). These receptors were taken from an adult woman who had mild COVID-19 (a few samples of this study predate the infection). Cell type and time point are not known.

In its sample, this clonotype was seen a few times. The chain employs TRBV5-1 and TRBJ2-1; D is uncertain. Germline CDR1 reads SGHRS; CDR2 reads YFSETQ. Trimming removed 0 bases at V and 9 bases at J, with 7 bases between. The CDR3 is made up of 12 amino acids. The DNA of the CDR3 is TGCGCCAGCAGCTTGGTATTTCGTGAGCAGTTCTTC. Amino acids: CASSLVFREQFF. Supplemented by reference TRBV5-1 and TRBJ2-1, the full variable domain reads KAGVTQTPRYLIKTRGQQVTLSCSPISGHRSVSWYQQTPGQGLQFLFEYFSETQRNKGNFPGRFSGRQFSNSRSEMNVSTLELGDSALYLCASSLVFREQFFGPGTRLTVL.

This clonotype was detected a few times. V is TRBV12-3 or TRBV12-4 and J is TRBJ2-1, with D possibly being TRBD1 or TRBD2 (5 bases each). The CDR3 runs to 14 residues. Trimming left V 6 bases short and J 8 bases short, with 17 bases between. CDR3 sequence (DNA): TGTGCCAGCAGCCGGGGCAGACTTTTGGATGAGCAGTTCTTC. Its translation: CASSRGRLLDEQFF.

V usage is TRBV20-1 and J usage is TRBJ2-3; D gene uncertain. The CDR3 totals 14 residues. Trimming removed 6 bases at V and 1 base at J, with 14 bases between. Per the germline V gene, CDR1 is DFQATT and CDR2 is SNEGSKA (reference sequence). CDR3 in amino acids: CSAVNLMGTDTQYF. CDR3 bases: TGCAGTGCCGTCAACCTGATGGGCACAGATACGCAGTATTTT.

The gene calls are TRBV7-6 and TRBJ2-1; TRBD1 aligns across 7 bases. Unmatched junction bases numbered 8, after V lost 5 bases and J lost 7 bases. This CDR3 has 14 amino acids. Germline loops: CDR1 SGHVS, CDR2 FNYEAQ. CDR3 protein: CASSLQTGMNEQFF. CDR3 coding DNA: TGTGCCAGCAGCCTGCAGACAGGGATGAATGAGCAGTTCTTC. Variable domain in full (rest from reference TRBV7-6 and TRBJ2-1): GAGVSQSPRYKVTKRGQDVALRCDPISGHVSLYWYRQALGQGPEFLTYFNYEAQQDKSGLPNDRFSAERPEGSISTLTIQRTEQRDSAMYRCASSLQTGMNEQFFGPGTRLTVL.

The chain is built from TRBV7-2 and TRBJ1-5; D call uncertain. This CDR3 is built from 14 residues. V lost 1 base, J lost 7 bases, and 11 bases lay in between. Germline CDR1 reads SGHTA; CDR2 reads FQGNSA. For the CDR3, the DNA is TGTGCCAGCAGCTTAGTTGGTACGGACCAGCCCCAGCATTTT. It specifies CASSLVGTDQPQHF.

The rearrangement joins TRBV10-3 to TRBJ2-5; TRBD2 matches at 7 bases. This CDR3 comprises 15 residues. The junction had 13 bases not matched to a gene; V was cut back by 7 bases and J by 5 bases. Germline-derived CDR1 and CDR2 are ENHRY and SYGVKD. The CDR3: CAIMKSGVGQETQYF. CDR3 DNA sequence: TGTGCCATCATGAAGAGCGGGGTGGGCCAGGAGACCCAGTACTTC.

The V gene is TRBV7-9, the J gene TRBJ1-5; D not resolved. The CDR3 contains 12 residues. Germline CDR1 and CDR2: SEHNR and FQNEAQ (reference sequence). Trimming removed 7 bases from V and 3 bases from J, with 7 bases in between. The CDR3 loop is CASILFNQPQHF. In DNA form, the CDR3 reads TGTGCCAGCATTCTATTCAATCAGCCCCAGCATTTT.

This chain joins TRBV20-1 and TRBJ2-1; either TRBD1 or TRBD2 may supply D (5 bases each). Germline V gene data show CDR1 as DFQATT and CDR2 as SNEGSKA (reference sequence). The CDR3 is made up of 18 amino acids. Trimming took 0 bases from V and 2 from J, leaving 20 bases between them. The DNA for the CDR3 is TGCAGTGCTAGAGATGCCCAGGGTGAGGTGGGGGCCTACAATGAGCAGTTCTTC. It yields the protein CSARDAQGEVGAYNEQFF.

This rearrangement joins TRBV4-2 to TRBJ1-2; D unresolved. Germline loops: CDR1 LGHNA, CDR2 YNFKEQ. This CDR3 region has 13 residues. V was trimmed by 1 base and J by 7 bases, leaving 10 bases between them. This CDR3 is CASSQGPGGGYTF. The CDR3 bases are TGTGCCAGCAGCCAAGGACCAGGCGGTGGCTACACCTTC.

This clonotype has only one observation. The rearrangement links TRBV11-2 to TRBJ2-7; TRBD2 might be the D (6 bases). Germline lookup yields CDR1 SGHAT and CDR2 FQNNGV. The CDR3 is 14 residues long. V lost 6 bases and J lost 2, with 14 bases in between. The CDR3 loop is CASSWTGTPYEQYF. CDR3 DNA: TGTGCCAGCAGTTGGACCGGGACTCCCTACGAGCAGTACTTC.

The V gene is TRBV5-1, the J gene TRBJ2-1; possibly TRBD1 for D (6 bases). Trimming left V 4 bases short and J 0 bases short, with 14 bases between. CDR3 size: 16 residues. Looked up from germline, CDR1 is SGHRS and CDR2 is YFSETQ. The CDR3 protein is CASSLPTGTSYNEQFF. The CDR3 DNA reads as TGCGCCAGCAGCCTACCAACAGGGACCTCCTACAATGAGCAGTTCTTC.

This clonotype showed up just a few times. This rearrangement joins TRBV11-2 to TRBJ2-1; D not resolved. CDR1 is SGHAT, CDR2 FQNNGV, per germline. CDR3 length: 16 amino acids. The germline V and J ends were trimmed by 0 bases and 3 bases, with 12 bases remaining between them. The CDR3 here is CASSLEGQAGYNEQFF. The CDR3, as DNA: TGTGCCAGCAGCTTAGAGGGTCAGGCAGGCTACAATGAGCAGTTCTTC.

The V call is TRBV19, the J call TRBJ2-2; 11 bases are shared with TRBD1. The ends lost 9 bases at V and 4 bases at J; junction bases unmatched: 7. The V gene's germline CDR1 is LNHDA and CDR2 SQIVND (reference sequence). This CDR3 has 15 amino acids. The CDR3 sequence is CASQRTGGTTGELFF. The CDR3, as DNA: TGTGCCAGCCAACGGACAGGGGGCACCACCGGGGAGCTGTTTTTT. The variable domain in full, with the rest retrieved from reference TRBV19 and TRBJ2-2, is DGGITQSPKYLFRKEGQNVTLSCEQNLNHDAMYWYRQDPGQGLRLIYYSQIVNDFQKGDIAEGYSVSREKKESFPLTVTSAQKNPTAFYLCASQRTGGTTGELFFGEGSRLTVL.

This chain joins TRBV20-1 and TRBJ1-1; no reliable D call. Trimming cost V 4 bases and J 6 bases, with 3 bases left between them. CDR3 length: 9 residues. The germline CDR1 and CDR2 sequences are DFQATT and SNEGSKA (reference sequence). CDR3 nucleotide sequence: TGCAGTGCTAACGCTGAAGCTTTCTTT. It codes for CSANAEAFF.

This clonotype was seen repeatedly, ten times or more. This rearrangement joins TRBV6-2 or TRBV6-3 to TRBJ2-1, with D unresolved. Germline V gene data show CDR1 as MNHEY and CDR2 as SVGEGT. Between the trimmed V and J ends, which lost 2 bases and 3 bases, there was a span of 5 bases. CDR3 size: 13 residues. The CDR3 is CASSYDVYNEQFF. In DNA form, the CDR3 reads TGTGCCAGCAGTTACGATGTCTACAATGAGCAGTTCTTC.